A single sample is the source of the 28 T cell receptor beta chains below, sequenced in a study of shared T cell receptors in the human thymus. The table came from immunoSEQ multiplex PCR; TCRdb's copy has only in-frame clones and leaves some out. The data show roughly 550,000 clones, around 78% seen once. Separately, the same data were catalogued under a study of human thymus T cells.

The sample taken for sequencing was thymocytes. The receptors were gathered from a boy under two years old with a congenital heart defect.

The CDR3 loop is CASSQARLAGPYEQYF. CDR3 nucleotides: TGCGCCAGCAGCCAGGCCCGACTAGCGGGTCCGTACGAGCAGTACTTC. J is TRBJ2-7 and V is TRBV4-3, with 10 bases identical to TRBD2. The CDR3 is 16 amino acids. The V gene's germline CDR1 is LGHNA and CDR2 YSLEER. V lost 3 bases, J lost 4 bases, and 9 bases stayed unmatched.

The rearrangement joins TRBV27 to TRBJ2-5; D is unclear. Germline loops: CDR1 MNHEY, CDR2 SMNVEV (reference sequence). Between the trimmed V and J ends, which lost 3 bases and 2 bases, there was a span of 7 bases. CDR3 length: 13 amino acids. CDR3 sequence: CASSFSQQETQYF. The CDR3, as DNA: TGTGCCAGCAGTTTTAGCCAGCAAGAGACCCAGTACTTC.

This chain links TRBV27 with TRBJ2-1; possibly TRBD1 for D (5 bases). V lost 8 bases to trimming and J lost 0 bases, with 8 bases between them. From germline, CDR1 is MNHEY and CDR2 SMNVEV (reference sequence). The CDR3 runs 13 residues. This CDR3 is CASGHSSYNEQFF. Written as DNA, the CDR3 is TGTGCCAGCGGACATAGCTCCTACAATGAGCAGTTCTTC.

V usage is TRBV7-2 and J usage is TRBJ2-7; 9 bases are shared with TRBD1. Trimming removed 5 bases from V and 5 bases from J; junction bases left unmatched: 7. The CDR3 contains 14 residues. Germline CDR1 is SGHTA and CDR2 is FQGNSA. CDR3: CASSAGQGIHEQYF. Written as DNA, the CDR3 is TGTGCCAGCAGCGCCGGACAGGGGATCCACGAGCAGTACTTC.

V gene TRBV4-2 combines with J gene TRBJ2-2, with 8 bases that match TRBD2. Germline V gives CDR1 LGHNA, CDR2 YNFKEQ. The junction had 3 bases not matched to a gene; V was cut back by 3 bases and J by 3 bases. This CDR3 is 15 amino acids long. The CDR3 DNA reads TGTGCCAGCAGCCACCAGACTAGCGACACCGGGGAGCTGTTTTTT. It is translated as CASSHQTSDTGELFF.

This chain joins TRBV14 and TRBJ2-7; tentatively, D is TRBD1 (5 bases). The CDR3 is made up of 14 amino acids. Germline CDR1 is SGHDN and CDR2 is FVKESK. The ends were cut back, 1 base at V and 3 bases at J, with 10 bases in the middle. The chain's CDR3 is CASSQADRHYEQYF. CDR3 nucleotide sequence: TGTGCCAGCAGCCAAGCAGACAGACACTACGAGCAGTACTTC.

The chain combines TRBV6-5 with TRBJ2-5; 10 bases fit TRBD2. From germline, CDR1 is MNHEY and CDR2 SVGAGI. This CDR3 has 13 amino acids. Germline trimming cut 5 bases from V and 5 bases from J; bases unmatched to any gene: 2. This CDR3 reads CASSTSGTETQYF. DNA of the CDR3: TGTGCCAGCAGTACTAGCGGGACGGAGACCCAGTACTTC.

The chain carries TRBV19 and TRBJ1-1; TRBD1 agrees at 7 bases. V lost 6 bases, J lost 3 bases, and 16 bases stayed unmatched. From germline, CDR1 is LNHDA and CDR2 SQIVND (reference sequence). The CDR3 loop spans 17 amino acids. CDR3 nucleotide sequence: TGTGCCAGTAGCCCAAACGGACAGGAAAAGGGAGACACTGAAGCTTTCTTT. As protein: CASSPNGQEKGDTEAFF.

This clone was seen a handful of times. V gene TRBV2 combines with J gene TRBJ2-3, with D uncertain. CDR3 size: 13 residues. The V gene's germline CDR1 is SNHLY and CDR2 FYNNEI. V was cut by 3 bases and J by 2 bases, with 6 bases left in between. CDR3 in DNA: TGTGCCAGCAGTGATTCTTCCACAGATACGCAGTATTTT. Protein: CASSDSSTDTQYF.

The J gene is TRBJ2-1, the V gene TRBV2, with 10 bases that match TRBD2. The J segment lost 2 bases and the V segment lost 5 bases, leaving 9 bases of the junction unmatched. This CDR3 has 17 amino acids. The germline gives CDR1 SNHLY, CDR2 FYNNEI. CDR3 nucleotides: TGTGCCAGCAGTTCCCTGGGAGCGGGAGGGACCTACAATGAGCAGTTCTTC. This codes for CASSSLGAGGTYNEQFF.

This clone was seen more than once but under ten times. The V gene is TRBV6-1, the J gene TRBJ2-5; 9 bases are a match to TRBD1. The DNA matches TRBJ2-7 better at its end, which makes the J call doubtful. Looked up from germline, CDR1 is MNHNS and CDR2 is SASEGT. The length of the CDR3 is 15 residues. CDR3 sequence reads: CATLIGTGMSYEQYF. In nucleotides, the CDR3 is TGTGCCACCCTAATTGGGACAGGGATGTCCTACGAGCAGTACTTC.

The rearrangement joins TRBV19 to TRBJ1-1; 8 nucleotides agree with TRBD1. With V trimmed by 3 bases and J by 5 bases, 11 bases remained unmatched. Germline V gene sequence: CDR1 LNHDA, CDR2 SQIVND (reference sequence). The CDR3 has 16 residues. The CDR3 loop is CASSIVSGGVGTEAFF. In DNA, the CDR3 is TGTGCCAGTAGTATTGTCTCAGGGGGCGTCGGGACTGAAGCTTTCTTT.

The chain uses TRBV6-5 and TRBJ2-1, with 7 nucleotides matching TRBD1. The length of the CDR3 is 12 residues. The V gene end was trimmed by 4 bases and the J gene end by 15 bases; junction bases not matched to a gene: 9. In germline, CDR1 is MNHEY, CDR2 SVGAGI. CDR3 loop: CASSFPGQRPFF. In nucleotides, the CDR3 is TGTGCCAGCAGTTTCCCGGGACAGCGCCCGTTCTTC.

The V and J genes are TRBV5-1 and TRBJ2-2; no clear D gene. Germline CDR1 SGHRS, CDR2 YFSETQ. This CDR3 comprises 15 residues. Deletions cut 0 bases from V and 2 bases from J, with 8 bases between. CDR3 sequence (DNA): TGCGCCAGCAGCTTGGCGGGTTTAAACACCGGGGAGCTGTTTTTT. Translated: CASSLAGLNTGELFF. Full variable domain (rest looked up from reference TRBV5-1 and TRBJ2-2): KAGVTQTPRYLIKTRGQQVTLSCSPISGHRSVSWYQQTPGQGLQFLFEYFSETQRNKGNFPGRFSGRQFSNSRSEMNVSTLELGDSALYLCASSLAGLNTGELFFGEGSRLTVL.

The chain uses TRBV6-6 and TRBJ2-1; TRBD2 matches at 7 bases. The CDR3 spans 14 residues. J gave up 3 bases and V 5 bases, and 4 bases lay outside the gene matches. CDR1 and CDR2 from the germline V gene are MNHNY and SVGAGI (reference sequence). CDR3 protein: CASSRDYGYNEQFF. CDR3 in DNA: TGTGCCAGCAGTAGGGACTATGGCTACAATGAGCAGTTCTTC.

V is TRBV27 and J is TRBJ2-7; 9 nucleotides agree with TRBD2. V lost 4 bases, J lost 4 bases, and 8 bases stayed unmatched. The CDR3 has 15 amino acids. Germline V lookup: CDR1 MNHEY, CDR2 SMNVEV (reference sequence). The CDR3 region is CASSSPSGTFYEQYF. As DNA, the CDR3 is TGTGCCAGCAGTTCGCCTAGCGGGACCTTTTACGAGCAGTACTTC.

The chain uses TRBV28 and TRBJ2-1; 7 bases fit TRBD1. This CDR3 region has 17 residues. The ends lost 6 bases at V and 0 bases at J; junction bases unmatched: 11. Germline-derived CDR1 and CDR2 are MDHEN and SYDVKM. This CDR3 is CASSRTVRGTSYNEQFF. The CDR3 bases are TGTGCCAGCAGCCGGACCGTCAGGGGGACCTCCTACAATGAGCAGTTCTTC.

This chain links TRBV9 with TRBJ1-4; TRBD1 matches at 7 bases. Germline-derived CDR1 and CDR2 are SGDLS and YYNGEE. J gave up 7 bases and V 1 base, and 10 bases lay outside the gene matches. The length of the CDR3 is 16 residues. CDR3 sequence: CASSVKGTGEVEKLFF. Written as DNA, the CDR3 is TGTGCCAGCAGCGTAAAAGGAACAGGGGAGGTTGAAAAACTGTTTTTT.

Only one count was recorded for this clone. The rearrangement joins TRBV6-6 to TRBJ2-1; 10 nucleotides agree with TRBD2. CDR3 length: 15 residues. V was pared by 2 bases and J by 9 bases, with 7 bases of the junction left unmatched. The germline V gene encodes CDR1 MNHNY and CDR2 SVGAGI (reference sequence). This chain's CDR3 is CASSYPLAGPLEQFF. The CDR3 region has the DNA TGTGCCAGCAGTTACCCACTAGCGGGGCCCCTTGAGCAGTTCTTC.

The chain carries TRBV1 and TRBJ2-1; TRBD2, the table's D call, lacks a check against the DNA. TRBV1 is recorded as a pseudogene. The CDR3 has 14 amino acids. CDR3 protein: CTSSQRVYSNEQFF. CDR3 DNA sequence: TGCACCAGCAGCCAGAGGGTCTACAGCAATGAGCAGTTCTTC.

The chain links TRBV4-3 to TRBJ1-5, with TRBD1 matching over 7 bases. The CDR3 sequence is 19 residues long. V dropped 0 bases and J dropped 6; count of bases not matched to a gene: 17. The germline CDR1 and CDR2 sequences are LGHNA and YSLEER. CDR3 nucleotide sequence: TGCGCCAGCAGCCAAGACGCGGGCCCCAGGGGGGTACTAGGTCAGCCCCAGCATTTT. It yields the protein CASSQDAGPRGVLGQPQHF.

This clone was counted once. The V gene is TRBV7-9, the J gene TRBJ2-5, with TRBD2 matching over 13 bases. This CDR3 is 15 amino acids long. V was clipped by 6 bases and J by 9 bases; unmatched bases: 10. Germline lookup yields CDR1 SEHNR and CDR2 FQNEAQ (reference sequence). Here the CDR3 reads CASSSGTSGKRPQYF. As DNA, the CDR3 is TGTGCCAGCAGTTCCGGGACTAGCGGGAAGAGACCCCAGTACTTC.

This clone was observed a handful of times. This sequence joins TRBV21-1 and TRBJ1-5; TRBD1 is the table's D call, not checked against the DNA. TRBV21-1 is a recognized pseudogene. This CDR3 spans 17 amino acids. Here the CDR3 reads CASSKIRRQGSNQPQHF. In DNA, the CDR3 is TGTGCCAGCAGCAAAATTCGGCGACAGGGAAGCAATCAGCCCCAGCATTTT.

This clone was counted a few times. The chain employs TRBV5-6 and TRBJ2-1; D gene uncertain. The CDR3 covers 13 residues. V shed 5 bases and J shed 12 bases, with 18 bases lying between them. Germline V CDR1 and CDR2: SGHDT, YYEEEE. CDR3 loop: CASRKTRRSRQFF. In DNA, the CDR3 is TGTGCCAGCAGAAAAACCCGCAGGTCGAGGCAGTTCTTC. Based on the CDR3 plus reference TRBV5-6 and TRBJ2-1, the full variable domain is DAGVTQSPTHLIKTRGQQVTLRCSPKSGHDTVSWYQQALGQGPQFIFQYYEEEERQRGNFPDRFSGHQFPNYSSELNVNALLLGDSALYLCASRKTRRSRQFFGPGTRLTVL.

The table lists this clone with a count of one. The chain recombines TRBV19 with TRBJ2-2, with 8 bases matching TRBD1. V lost 0 bases to trimming and J lost 7 bases; unmatched junction nucleotides: 7. CDR1 and CDR2 (germline): LNHDA, SQIVND (reference sequence). CDR3 length equals 16 residues. The CDR3 spells CASSIDETGEGGELFF. The CDR3 DNA follows: TGTGCCAGTAGTATAGATGAGACAGGGGAAGGCGGGGAGCTGTTTTTT.

This sequence joins TRBV5-1 and TRBJ1-2, with D tentatively TRBD1 (6 bases). Per the germline V gene, CDR1 is SGHRS and CDR2 is YFSETQ. This CDR3 is 14 amino acids long. V was clipped by 0 bases and J by 8 bases, with 14 bases between them. The DNA for the CDR3 is TGCGCCAGCAGCTTGGGAGACAGGCTATCGGGCTACACCTTC. It specifies CASSLGDRLSGYTF.

This clone was found a few times. The chain employs TRBV18 and TRBJ1-5; weak D call: TRBD1 (5 bases). The germline V gene encodes CDR1 KGHSH and CDR2 LQKENI. The CDR3 runs to 15 residues. V lost 4 bases and J 0 bases, leaving 10 bases between the germline ends. DNA of the CDR3: TGTGCCAGCTCACAAGGCAGGGTTAGCAATCAGCCCCAGCATTTT. It is translated as CASSQGRVSNQPQHF.

The chain employs TRBV5-1 and TRBJ2-1, with TRBD2 matching over 10 bases. Germline CDR1 is SGHRS and CDR2 is YFSETQ. The CDR3 extends over 16 amino acids. V trimming: 0 bases; J trimming: 6 bases; junction bases outside the gene matches: 6. The CDR3 sequence is CASSLEALAGINEQFF. The CDR3 DNA reads TGCGCCAGCAGCTTGGAGGCACTAGCGGGAATCAATGAGCAGTTCTTC.